These 3 T cell receptor beta chains share one sample of origin, sequenced in a study of cytomegalovirus exposure and HLA in healthy donors. Researchers ran the PCR with 60 Vbeta and 13 Jbeta primers. Repertoires were generated with immunoSEQ multiplex PCR, while TCRdb's copy carries only in-frame clones and drops some. The sample has 130,000 or so clones; 50% to 75% are singletons. Sequences were obtained from PBMCs. The source of these receptors is a woman between 40 and 55 years old in good health and CMV-seronegative.

This clone has just a few counts. The chain couples TRBV7-8 to TRBJ1-2; D is possibly TRBD1 (5 bases). From germline, CDR1 is SGHVS and CDR2 FQNEAQ. CDR3 length equals 17 residues. V lost 1 base and J lost 6, with 21 bases in between. In nucleotides, the CDR3 is TGTGCCAGCAGCTTAGGCAGGAGGCGGGGGAGGCAAGATGGCTACACCTTC. The encoded protein is CASSLGRRRGRQDGYTF.

This clone is a singleton in its sample. The chain is built from TRBV7-3 and TRBJ1-1, with D maybe TRBD1 (6 bases). Germline assignment: CDR1 SGHTA and CDR2 FQGTGA. V lost 1 base and J 4 bases, leaving 10 bases between the germline ends. The CDR3 runs to 14 residues. The CDR3 loop is CASSLNRESTEAFF. CDR3 nucleotides: TGTGCCAGCAGCTTAAACAGGGAATCCACTGAAGCTTTCTTT.

The chain recombines TRBV7-8 with TRBJ2-2; D is unclear. There are 14 residues in the CDR3. The V end was cut by 0 bases, the J end by 6 bases, with 8 bases between. Germline CDR1 SGHVS, CDR2 FQNEAQ. CDR3 DNA: TGTGCCAGCAGCTTAGCCGGAGAGGCCGGGGAGCTGTTTTTT. Protein sequence: CASSLAGEAGELFF.